The 17 T cell receptor beta chains presented below share a single source sample, sequenced in a study of T cells in Graves' hyperthyroidism and ophthalmopathy. Amplified TCR beta CDR3 regions derived from RNA transcripts. In the first-round RT-PCR of the TCR CDR3, the HTBI primer set was used. TCRdb re-derived calls from the multiplex PCR reads in MiXCR, one entry per CDR3 protein. The sample has roughly 640,000 distinct CDR3 sequences, approximately 15% seen once. Sequencing was carried out using blood. These receptors were collected from a woman aged 40 to 55 with Graves' ophthalmopathy.

This clonotype has more than one count but fewer than ten. This chain joins TRBV13 and TRBJ2-2, with TRBD2 as a possible D gene (7 bases). CDR1 and CDR2 from the germline V gene are PRHDT and FYEKMQ (reference sequence). The CDR3 has 14 amino acids. Trimming left V 7 bases short and J 6 bases short, with 15 bases between. The CDR3 sequence: CASTPRGGAGELFF. Here the CDR3 DNA reads TGTGCCAGCACCCCCAGGGGAGGGGCCGGGGAGCTGTTTTTT. Complete variable domain (other parts from reference TRBV13 and TRBJ2-2): AAGVIQSPRHLIKEKRETATLKCYPIPRHDTVYWYQQGPGQDPQFLISFYEKMQSDKGSIPDRFSAQQFSDYHSELNMSSLELGDSALYFCASTPRGGAGELFFGEGSRLTVL.

This clonotype was counted only a few times. The chain uses TRBV6-1 and TRBJ2-5; D is unclear. V lost 3 bases and J lost 2, with 7 bases in between. The CDR3 extends over 13 amino acids. Germline V gene lookup returns CDR1 MNHNS and CDR2 SASEGT. The DNA of the CDR3 is TGTGCCAGCAGTGAGGCAGTTCAAGAGACCCAGTACTTC. Translated: CASSEAVQETQYF.

This clonotype was observed many times. The chain is built from TRBV11-2 and TRBJ2-3, with a weak D call TRBD1 (6 bases). The germline V gene encodes CDR1 SGHAT and CDR2 FQNNGV. V shed 1 base and J shed 6 bases, with 14 bases lying between them. The CDR3 extends over 15 amino acids. The DNA for the CDR3 is TGTGCCAGCAGCTTAGGGGGGCTCGCCTGGGATACGCAGTATTTT. Amino acid sequence: CASSLGGLAWDTQYF.

This clonotype was observed many times. This chain links TRBV27 with TRBJ2-3; D not resolved. The V end lost 5 bases, the J end lost 4 bases, and 10 bases lay between the germline ends. The CDR3 has 13 amino acids. The germline V gene has CDR1 MNHEY and CDR2 SMNVEV (reference sequence). DNA for the CDR3: TGTGCCAGCAGTATCCGTGGCCCAGATACGCAGTATTTT. Translated, it gives CASSIRGPDTQYF.

For this clonotype: A junction boundary mismatches the germline segment, possibly from a read error. The rearrangement uses TRBV6-4 and TRBJ1-1; D unresolved. CDR1 and CDR2 from the germline V gene are MRHNA and SNTAGT. This CDR3 is built from 14 residues. CDR3 nucleotides: TGCGCCAGCGTCGAGAGGGCCAAGAACACTGTAGCTTTCTTT. Translating it yields CASVERAKNTVAFF.

The J gene is TRBJ1-4, the V gene TRBV20-1; 7 bases map to TRBD1. The trim removed 6 bases at V and 3 bases at J, leaving 7 bases unmatched. The germline CDR1 and CDR2 sequences are DFQATT and SNEGSKA (reference sequence). The CDR3 sequence is 14 residues long. The CDR3 region has the DNA TGCAGTGCCGAACCTCAGGGGGCTAATGAAAAACTGTTTTTT. Encoded protein: CSAEPQGANEKLFF.

This clonotype has at least ten counts. The chain combines TRBV3-1 with TRBJ2-5, with D perhaps TRBD1 (6 bases). V lost 3 bases, J lost 4 bases, and 9 bases lay in between. The length of the CDR3 is 13 residues. Germline-derived CDR1 and CDR2 are LGHDT and YNNKEL (reference sequence). CDR3 region: CASSQQGTETQYF. The CDR3 DNA reads TGTGCCAGCAGCCAGCAGGGGACAGAGACCCAGTACTTC.

In DNA, the CDR3 is TGTGCCAGCAGTGACCCCGAGAGGGACACCGGGGAGCTGTTTTTT. Amino acid sequence: CASSDPERDTGELFF. This rearrangement joins TRBV25-1 to TRBJ2-2, with D possibly TRBD2 on 5 matching bases. The CDR3 covers 15 residues. Germline CDR1 and CDR2: MGHDK and SYGVNS. Between the trimmed V and J ends, which lost 3 bases and 3 bases, there was a span of 11 bases.

The genes are TRBV19 and TRBJ1-5; perhaps TRBD1 as D (5 bases). Germline V gene lookup returns CDR1 LNHDA and CDR2 SQIVND (reference sequence). Deletions cut 4 bases from V and 3 bases from J, with 19 bases between. This CDR3 is 17 amino acids long. DNA of the CDR3: TGTGCCAGTAGTAACCATCCCGCGGGACGTACCAATCAGCCCCAGCATTTT. Residues: CASSNHPAGRTNQPQHF.

In this sample, this clonotype turned up a few times. The chain combines TRBV28 with TRBJ1-5, with D possibly TRBD1 on 6 matching bases. The CDR3 extends over 16 amino acids. Per the germline V gene, CDR1 is MDHEN and CDR2 is SYDVKM. V lost 6 bases, J lost 6 bases, and 21 bases lay in between. CDR3 bases: TGTGCCAGCAGCTTGGGGGCAGGGACGGTAGTTCAGCCCCAGCATTTT. As protein: CASSLGAGTVVQPQHF.

Many counts were recorded for this clonotype. The rearrangement joins TRBV7-2 to TRBJ2-3, with a possible D match to TRBD1 (7 bases). Germline values: CDR1 SGHTA, CDR2 FQGNSA. The CDR3 runs to 12 residues. Trimming stripped 3 bases from V and 8 bases from J, with 9 bases between. The CDR3: CASSFRGATQYF. The CDR3 region has the DNA TGTGCCAGCAGCTTCAGGGGGGCTACGCAGTATTTT.

There are a few counts of this clonotype. V gene TRBV30 combines with J gene TRBJ1-4, with D unclear. The ends were cut back, 0 bases at V and 1 base at J, with 15 bases in the middle. CDR1 is GTSNPN and CDR2 is SVGIG in the germline V gene (reference sequence). This CDR3 comprises 17 residues. CDR3 sequence (DNA): TGTGCCTGGAGTGTTGGGTACGGTGGAGAAACTAATGAAAAACTGTTTTTT. Protein: CAWSVGYGGETNEKLFF.

This sequence joins TRBV29-1 and TRBJ2-1, with 11 bases lining up with TRBD1. The CDR3 consists of 13 residues. Looked up from germline, CDR1 is SQVTM and CDR2 is ANQGSEA. The ends lost 7 bases at V and 6 bases at J; junction bases unmatched: 5. The CDR3 nucleotides read TGCAGCGCCGGGGACAGGGGGGGCAATGAGCAGTTCTTC. It translates to CSAGDRGGNEQFF.

This clonotype was seen only a few times. The genes are TRBV19 and TRBJ1-5; D perhaps matches TRBD1 (5 bases). Germline assignment: CDR1 LNHDA and CDR2 SQIVND (reference sequence). V dropped 5 bases and J dropped 4 bases, with 18 bases sitting between them. This CDR3 has 16 residues. The CDR3 spells CASSSLRGIFNQPQHF. In DNA, the CDR3 is TGTGCCAGTAGTTCCCTTCGGGGGATTTTTAATCAGCCCCAGCATTTT.

This clonotype was seen a handful of times. This chain joins TRBV12-3 or TRBV12-4 and TRBJ1-2; no clear D gene. This CDR3 comprises 15 residues. V was trimmed by 5 bases and J by 4 bases, leaving 17 bases between them. CDR3 DNA sequence: TGTGCCAGCAGTCCCTCCGACACCAGTCTCTATGGCTACACCTTC. As protein: CASSPSDTSLYGYTF.

The chain recombines TRBV6-1 with TRBJ2-1; weak D call: TRBD2 (6 bases). There are 14 residues in the CDR3. Germline lookup yields CDR1 MNHNS and CDR2 SASEGT. Between the trimmed V and J ends, which lost 5 bases and 6 bases, there was a span of 14 bases. CDR3: CASSLEGGLNEQFF. In nucleotides, the CDR3 is TGTGCCAGCAGTCTGGAGGGCGGGCTCAATGAGCAGTTCTTC.

This clonotype was recorded at least ten times. The V call is TRBV5-1, the J call TRBJ2-3; D ambiguous. Germline CDR1 is SGHRS and CDR2 is YFSETQ. CDR3 length equals 17 residues. V was pared by 0 bases and J by 2 bases, with 16 bases between. The CDR3, as DNA: TGCGCCAGCAGCTTGGATCCAGCAGGATTCTCCACAGATACGCAGTATTTT. Its protein is CASSLDPAGFSTDTQYF.